Listed below are T cell receptor beta chains from one sample, sequenced in a study of OX40 agonist ivuxolimab in advanced cancers. TCRdb's table, derived via immunoSEQ multiplex PCR, lists solely in-frame clones and lacks some. This sample has about 81,000 clones; 88% occur once, and the top ten carry roughly 0.44%. The material sequenced was CD4+ or CD8+ T cells sorted from blood, taken in a trial of the OX40 agonist ivuxolimab. Source of these receptors: an adult with an advanced solid tumor such as melanoma, head and neck, liver or kidney cancer. Both conserved end residues are trimmed from each CDR3. The D gene is left open where the match is weak. The size field is filled for only some rows; it gives once, few, many or a size class.

clone_size: -; v_call: TRBV19; d_call: TRBD1; j_call: TRBJ2-7; cdr3_aa: ASSTTGGFHEQY
clone_size: -; v_call: TRBV11-1; d_call: -; j_call: TRBJ1-3; cdr3_aa: ASSSDSFSGNTIY
clone_size: -; v_call: TRBV7-9; d_call: TRBD1; j_call: TRBJ2-2; cdr3_aa: ASSLGLNRGSGELF
clone_size: -; v_call: TRBV4-3; d_call: -; j_call: TRBJ1-5; cdr3_aa: ASSPTPGYNQPQH
clone_size: -; v_call: TRBV7-3; d_call: -; j_call: TRBJ1-5; cdr3_aa: ASSPGWGQPQH
clone_size: -; v_call: TRBV6-6; d_call: -; j_call: TRBJ2-7; cdr3_aa: ASSSRGPTYEQY
clone_size: -; v_call: TRBV2; d_call: -; j_call: TRBJ2-7; cdr3_aa: ASSESGISGDEQY
clone_size: -; v_call: TRBV29-1; d_call: TRBD2; j_call: TRBJ2-7; cdr3_aa: SVLYGRGPLEQY
clone_size: -; v_call: TRBV9; d_call: -; j_call: TRBJ1-3; cdr3_aa: ASSWGPGADSGNTIY
clone_size: -; v_call: TRBV7-3; d_call: -; j_call: TRBJ2-3; cdr3_aa: ASSSEGDTQY
clone_size: once; v_call: TRBV4-1; d_call: TRBD2; j_call: TRBJ2-1; cdr3_aa: ASSQVAGGYNEQF